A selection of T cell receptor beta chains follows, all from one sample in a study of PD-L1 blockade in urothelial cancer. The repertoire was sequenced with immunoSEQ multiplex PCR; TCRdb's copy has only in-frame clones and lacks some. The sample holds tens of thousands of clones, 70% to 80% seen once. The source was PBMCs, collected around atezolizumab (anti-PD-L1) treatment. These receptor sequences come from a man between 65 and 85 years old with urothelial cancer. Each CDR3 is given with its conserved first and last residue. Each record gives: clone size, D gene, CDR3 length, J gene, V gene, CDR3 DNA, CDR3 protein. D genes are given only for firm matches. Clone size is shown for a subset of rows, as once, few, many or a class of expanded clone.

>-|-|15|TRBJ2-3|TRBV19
TGTGCCAGTAGTCTCGACAGGACAAGCACAGATACGCAGTATTTT
CASSLDRTSTDTQYF
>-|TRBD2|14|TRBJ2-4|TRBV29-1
TGCAGCGTTGGACTAGCGGGTTACAAAAACATTCAGTACTTC
CSVGLAGYKNIQYF
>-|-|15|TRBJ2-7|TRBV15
TGTGCCACCAGCAGAGATCGGGGGGCCACCTACGAGCAGTACTTC
CATSRDRGATYEQYF
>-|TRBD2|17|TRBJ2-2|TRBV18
TGTGCCAGCTCACCGATAGTAGCGGGAGGTACCACCGGGGAGCTGTTTTTT
CASSPIVAGGTTGELFF
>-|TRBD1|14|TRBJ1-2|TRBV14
TGTGCCAGCAGCCAAGATTCGAGGGGGCGAGGCTACACCTTC
CASSQDSRGRGYTF
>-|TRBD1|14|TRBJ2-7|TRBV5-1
TGCGCCAGCAGCACCGGACAGGGACTCTACGAGCAGTACTTC
CASSTGQGLYEQYF
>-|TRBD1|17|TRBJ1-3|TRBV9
TGTGCCAGCAGCGTAGCCGGGACAGGGGTATCTGGAAACACCATATATTTT
CASSVAGTGVSGNTIYF
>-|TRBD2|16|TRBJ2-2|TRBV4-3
TGCGCCAGCAGCCAAGGGGTTCTAGCGGGAGGTGGGGAGCTGTTTTTT
CASSQGVLAGGGELFF
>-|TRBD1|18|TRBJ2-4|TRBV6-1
TGTGCCAGCAGTGAGGACGGACAGGGGATCTCAGCCAAAAACATTCAGTACTTC
CASSEDGQGISAKNIQYF
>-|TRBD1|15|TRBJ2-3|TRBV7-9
TGTGCCAGCAGCGACAGGGGGCAGGGAACAGATACGCAGTATTTT
CASSDRGQGTDTQYF
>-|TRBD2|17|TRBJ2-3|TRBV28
TGTGCCAGCAGTCTTAACCCAGCGGGAGGGCCCTCGGATACGCAGTATTTT
CASSLNPAGGPSDTQYF
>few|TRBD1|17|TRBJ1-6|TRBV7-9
TGTGCCAGCAGCCCCGACAGGCCGACAGGGGACCGTTCACCCCTCCACTTT
CASSPDRPTGDRSPLHF
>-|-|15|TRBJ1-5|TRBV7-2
TGTGCCAGCAGCGCTTCCATCAGGGTGGTTCAGCCCCAGCATTTT
CASSASIRVVQPQHF
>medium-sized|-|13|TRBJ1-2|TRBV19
TGTGCCAGCAGGGGTAGGCGTCAGGGTGGCTACACCTTC
CASRGRRQGGYTF
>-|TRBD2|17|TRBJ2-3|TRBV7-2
TGTGCCAGCAGCTTAGGGAGGGTAGCGGGATACACAGATACGCAGTATTTT
CASSLGRVAGYTDTQYF
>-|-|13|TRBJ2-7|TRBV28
TGTGCCAGCAGTTTAGCGGACTCCTACGAGCAGTACTTC
CASSLADSYEQYF
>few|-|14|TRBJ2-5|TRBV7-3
TGTGCCAGCAGCTTACAGGGGCCCCAAGAGACCCAGTACTTC
CASSLQGPQETQYF
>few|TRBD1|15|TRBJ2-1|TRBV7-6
TGTGCCAGCAGCTTCCGGGACAGGGCCTACAATGAGCAGTTCTTC
CASSFRDRAYNEQFF
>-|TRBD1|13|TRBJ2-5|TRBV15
TGTGCCACCAGCAGGGGGACAGAAGAGACCCAGTACTTC
CATSRGTEETQYF
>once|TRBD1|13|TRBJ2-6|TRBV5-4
TGTGCCAGCAGCCTGGACAGGGGACTCGTCCTGACTTTC
CASSLDRGLVLTF
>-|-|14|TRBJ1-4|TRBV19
TGTGCCAGTAGTATAGCAGCAACTAATGAAAAACTGTTTTTT
CASSIAATNEKLFF
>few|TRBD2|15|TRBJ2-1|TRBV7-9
TGTGCCAGCAGCTTAGGGCTAGCGGGGAAGGGTGAGCAGTTCTTC
CASSLGLAGKGEQFF
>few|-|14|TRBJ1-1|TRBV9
TGTGCCAGCAGCGTAGTGGACTCCCAGGGGAAAGCTTTCTTT
CASSVVDSQGKAFF
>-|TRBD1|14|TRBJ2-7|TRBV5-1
TGCGCCAGCAGCCCCGGGACAGGGGCTGGTGAGCAGTACTTC
CASSPGTGAGEQYF
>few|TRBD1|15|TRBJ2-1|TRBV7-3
TGTGCCAGCAGCTTGGGACAGGGGGAGGGCCATGAGCAGTTCTTC
CASSLGQGEGHEQFF
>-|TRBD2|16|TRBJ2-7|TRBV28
TGTGCCAGCAGTCTCGGACTAGCGGGAACCCCCTACGAGCAGTACTTC
CASSLGLAGTPYEQYF
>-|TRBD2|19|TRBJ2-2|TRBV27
TGTGCCAGCAGTGTTATCGGGACTAGCGGGAGTGTAGACACCGGGGAGCTGTTTTTT
CASSVIGTSGSVDTGELFF
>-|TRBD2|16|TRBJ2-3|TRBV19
TGTGCCAGTAAGATGAGCGGGAGGGCCGGCACAGATACGCAGTATTTT
CASKMSGRAGTDTQYF
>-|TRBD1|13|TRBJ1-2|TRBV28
TGTGCCAGCAGAGGGGACAGTTTCTATGGCTACACCTTC
CASRGDSFYGYTF
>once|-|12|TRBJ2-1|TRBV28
TGTGCCTCGGGACTTTTATACAATGAGCAGTTCTTC
CASGLLYNEQFF
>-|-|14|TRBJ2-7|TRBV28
TGTGCCAGCAGTGGAGGGACGGCCCCCTACGAGCAGTACTTC
CASSGGTAPYEQYF
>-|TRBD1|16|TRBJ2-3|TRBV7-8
TGTGCCAGCAGCCCGGAGACAGGGGGCAGGAGAGATACGCAGTATTTT
CASSPETGGRRDTQYF
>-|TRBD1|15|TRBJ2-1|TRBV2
TGTGCCAGCAGTGGGGACAGGACTAAGGGCGGTGAGCAGTTCTTC
CASSGDRTKGGEQFF
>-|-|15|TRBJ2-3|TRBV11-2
TGTGCCAGCAGCTTATTCCGCGGTAGCACAGATACGCAGTATTTT
CASSLFRGSTDTQYF
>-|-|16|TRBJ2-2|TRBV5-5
TGTGCCAGCAGCTTCCCCGCGGGGGCCAACACCGGGGAGCTGTTTTTT
CASSFPAGANTGELFF
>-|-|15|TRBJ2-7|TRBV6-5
TGTGCCAGCAGTTACGCTCAGGGCCCTCTCTACGAGCAGTACTTC
CASSYAQGPLYEQYF
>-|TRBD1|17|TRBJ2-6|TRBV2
TGTGCCAGCTTACCGGGACAGGGGGCAGGTGGGGCCAACGTCCTGACTTTC
CASLPGQGAGGANVLTF
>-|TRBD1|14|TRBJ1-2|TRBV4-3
TGCGCCAGCAGCCGAGGACAGGGGGCATATGGCTACACCTTC
CASSRGQGAYGYTF
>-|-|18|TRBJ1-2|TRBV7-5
TGTGTCAGAAGCTCACGTGGGGACAGGGGGCCCTCTAACTATGGCTACACCTTC
CVRSSRGDRGPSNYGYTF
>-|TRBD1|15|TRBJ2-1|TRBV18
TGTGCCAGCTTCTCAGGGGCAGGGGGATACAATGAGCAGTTCTTC
CASFSGAGGYNEQFF
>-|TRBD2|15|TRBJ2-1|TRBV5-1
TGCGCCAGCAGCTCGGGACTAGCGAATCCCAATGAGCAGTTCTTC
CASSSGLANPNEQFF
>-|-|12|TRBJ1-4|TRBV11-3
TGTGCCAGCAGCGCGGGCGGGGAAAAACTGTTTTTT
CASSAGGEKLFF
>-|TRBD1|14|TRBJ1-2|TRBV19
TGTGCCAGTAGTCCGACAGGGGGCGGCTATGGCTACACCTTC
CASSPTGGGYGYTF
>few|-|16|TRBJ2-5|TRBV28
TGTGCCAGCAGTTTGGGTAGCGGGGTCAGGGGGGAGACCCAGTACTTC
CASSLGSGVRGETQYF
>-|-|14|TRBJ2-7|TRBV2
TGTGCCAGCCTCCTAGAGCTCAGCTCCTACGAGCAGTACTTC
CASLLELSSYEQYF
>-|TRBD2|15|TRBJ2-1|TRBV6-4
TGTGCCAGCAGTGACTCGTTTAGCGGGAGTGATGAGCAGTTCTTC
CASSDSFSGSDEQFF
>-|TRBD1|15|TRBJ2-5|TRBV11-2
TGTGCCAGCAGCTGGAGACAGGGTCGGCAAGAGACCCAGTACTTC
CASSWRQGRQETQYF